Each of the 23 T cell receptor beta chains below was sequenced from the same sample in a study of blood T cell repertoires in COVID-19. Measured with immunoSEQ multiplex PCR; TCRdb has only the in-frame clones, and not every one. Found here are about 280,000 clones, around nine tenths of them singletons; the top ten hold about 11%. Specimen: peripheral blood. The source of these receptors is a woman aged 25 to 39 with COVID-19, enrolled during active disease.

This chain joins TRBV7-9 and TRBJ2-7, with 8 positions matching TRBD1. The CDR3 loop spans 14 amino acids. V trimming: 7 bases; J trimming: 4 bases; junction bases outside the gene matches: 9. Looked up from germline, CDR1 is SEHNR and CDR2 is FQNEAQ (reference sequence). CDR3 in DNA: TGTGCCAGCAAGCCGACAGGGGCTAAGTACGAGCAGTACTTC. Its protein product is CASKPTGAKYEQYF.

The J gene is TRBJ2-7, the V gene TRBV7-2; D is unresolved. Trimming shortened V by 3 bases and J by 3 bases, and 3 bases separated the two germline ends. This CDR3 contains 11 residues. Per the germline V gene, CDR1 is SGHTA and CDR2 is FQGNSA. CDR3: CASSFNYEQYF. The CDR3 nucleotides are TGTGCCAGCAGCTTCAACTACGAGCAGTACTTC.

CDR3 in DNA: TGTGCCAGCAGCTTGGGGGGTACCACAGATACGCAGTATTTT. Translating it yields CASSLGGTTDTQYF. The rearrangement uses TRBV7-9 and TRBJ2-3, with D possibly matching TRBD2 (6 bases). The V and J ends lost 3 bases and 2 bases respectively, with 9 bases between them. The CDR3 sequence is 14 residues long. CDR1 is SEHNR, CDR2 FQNEAQ, per germline (reference sequence). The whole variable domain, filled in from reference TRBV7-9 and TRBJ2-3, reads DTGVSQNPRHKITKRGQNVTFRCDPISEHNRLYWYRQTLGQGPEFLTYFQNEAQLEKSRLLSDRFSAERPKGSFSTLEIQRTEQGDSAMYLCASSLGGTTDTQYFGPGTRLTVL.

V gene TRBV10-3 combines with J gene TRBJ1-1; a possible D gene is TRBD1 (6 bases). V was clipped by 5 bases and J by 0 bases, with 10 bases between them. From germline, CDR1 is ENHRY and CDR2 SYGVKD. The CDR3 consists of 14 residues. In DNA, the CDR3 is TGTGCCATCAGTACAGGGAGTCTGAACACTGAAGCTTTCTTT. Protein: CAISTGSLNTEAFF.

In DNA form, the CDR3 reads TGTGCCAGCAGTCAAACAGGGGTCTATGGGGAAAAACTGTTTTTT. It codes for CASSQTGVYGEKLFF. V gene TRBV2 combines with J gene TRBJ1-4; 7 nucleotides agree with TRBD1. Looked up from germline, CDR1 is SNHLY and CDR2 is FYNNEI. The CDR3 has 15 amino acids. V lost 5 bases, J lost 8 bases, and 11 bases stayed unmatched.

This chain uses TRBV30 with TRBJ2-7; TRBD2 matches 10 bases. In germline, CDR1 is GTSNPN, CDR2 SVGIG (reference sequence). V lost 3 bases, J lost 2 bases, and 7 bases stayed unmatched. This CDR3 contains 15 residues. CDR3 amino acids: CAWREGTSAPYEQYF. CDR3 sequence (DNA): TGTGCCTGGAGGGAAGGGACTAGCGCCCCCTACGAGCAGTACTTC.

Comment on this clone: Other DNA sequences from this sample encode an identical CDR3 as well. This chain joins TRBV12-3 or TRBV12-4 and TRBJ2-7; perhaps TRBD1 as D (5 bases). CDR3 length equals 11 residues. Trimming removed 6 bases at V and 3 bases at J, with 6 bases between. CDR3 bases: TGTGCCAGCAGCCAGGGCTACGAGCAGTACTTC. Protein product: CASSQGYEQYF.

This chain joins TRBV7-2 and TRBJ2-2; D gene unclear. Germline V gives CDR1 SGHTA, CDR2 FQGNSA. The CDR3 is made up of 15 amino acids. The V gene lost 5 bases and the J gene lost 6 bases, with 16 bases spanning the gap. DNA for the CDR3: TGTGCCAGCAGCCCCCGACTCTTCCGGGCCGGGGAGCTGTTTTTT. As protein: CASSPRLFRAGELFF.

The rearrangement links TRBV29-1 to TRBJ2-5; no clear D. V lost 0 bases and J lost 6, with 8 bases in between. CDR3 length equals 12 residues. Germline CDR1 is SQVTM and CDR2 is ANQGSEA. The CDR3, as DNA: TGCAGCGTTGAAGAGGGCGTCCAGACCCAGTACTTC. Translation gives CSVEEGVQTQYF.

This rearrangement joins TRBV3-1 (or the pseudogene TRBV3-2) to TRBJ2-1; 7 nucleotides line up with TRBD2. This CDR3 contains 16 residues. The V segment lost 4 bases and the J segment 0 bases; nucleotides outside the gene matches: 6. Germline V gene data show CDR1 as LGHDT and CDR2 as YNNKEL (reference sequence). The CDR3 sequence is CASSRLLAASYNEQFF. The CDR3 DNA sequence: TGTGCCAGCAGCCGGCTCCTAGCGGCCTCCTACAATGAGCAGTTCTTC.

The genes are TRBV28 and TRBJ1-6, with D perhaps TRBD1 (5 bases). CDR3 size: 16 residues. V lost 3 bases, J lost 9 bases, and 18 bases lay in between. Looked up from germline, CDR1 is MDHEN and CDR2 is SYDVKM. DNA for the CDR3: TGTGCCAGCAGTTTTTCAGGGCCAGCATTTGGTTCACCCCTCCACTTT. Amino acids: CASSFSGPAFGSPLHF.

The rearrangement uses TRBV15 and TRBJ2-2; 9 bases align to TRBD1. CDR1 LNHNV and CDR2 YYDKDF come from the germline V gene (reference sequence). Unmatched junction bases numbered 8, after V lost 6 bases and J lost 6 bases. The CDR3 is 15 residues long. Written as DNA, the CDR3 is TGTGCCACCAGTGTTAGGACAGGGGTAGCCGGGGAGCTGTTTTTT. Translation gives CATSVRTGVAGELFF.

The rearrangement joins TRBV6-7 to TRBJ2-7; TRBD2 matches 12 bases. TRBV6-7 counts as an open reading frame of uncertain function. CDR3 length: 16 amino acids. V shed 8 bases and J 9 bases; nucleotides not matched to a gene: 17. The CDR3 sequence is CASSLASGLAGRGQYF. DNA for the CDR3: TGTGCCAGCTCTTTAGCGAGTGGACTAGCGGGAAGGGGGCAGTACTTC.

This clone occurred a few times. This chain joins TRBV27 and TRBJ1-6; TRBD1 matches at 7 bases. The CDR3 loop spans 15 amino acids. The V gene's germline CDR1 is MNHEY and CDR2 SMNVEV (reference sequence). The ends lost 5 bases at V and 6 bases at J; junction bases unmatched: 7. CDR3 amino acids: CASSVGTAPNSPLHF. CDR3 nucleotides: TGTGCCAGCAGTGTAGGGACAGCTCCTAATTCACCCCTCCACTTT.

The rearrangement joins TRBV6-4 to TRBJ2-3; D unclear. CDR1 MRHNA and CDR2 SNTAGT come from the germline V gene. The germline V and J ends were trimmed by 3 bases and 0 bases, with 10 bases remaining between them. The length of the CDR3 is 15 residues. The CDR3 nucleotides are TGTGCCAGCAGTGAGAGGCCAGCGAGCACAGATACGCAGTATTTT. Its translation is CASSERPASTDTQYF.

This chain connects TRBV2 to TRBJ1-5; D perhaps matches TRBD1 (5 bases). V shed 7 bases and J shed 3 bases, with 13 bases lying between them. This CDR3 has 14 amino acids. Germline loops: CDR1 SNHLY, CDR2 FYNNEI. The CDR3 region has the DNA TGTGCCAGCACCCTGGGGGGGAACAATCAGCCCCAGCATTTT. Its protein product is CASTLGGNNQPQHF.

DNA of the CDR3: TGCGCCAGCAGCCAAGATGCGTCTGGAAACACCATATATTTT. Translated, it gives CASSQDASGNTIYF. The J gene is TRBJ1-3, the V gene TRBV4-1; D is undetermined. From germline, CDR1 is MGHRA and CDR2 YSYEKL. Trimming cost V 0 bases and J 1 base, with 4 bases left between them. This CDR3 region has 14 residues.

The V gene is TRBV27, the J gene TRBJ2-7, with TRBD2 matching 15 bases. This CDR3 comprises 15 residues. V shed 6 bases and J 0 bases; nucleotides not matched to a gene: 0. Germline CDR1 MNHEY, CDR2 SMNVEV (reference sequence). The CDR3 DNA is TGTGCCAGCAGGGGACTAGCGGGAGGCTCCTACGAGCAGTACTTC. It yields the protein CASRGLAGGSYEQYF.

The chain has TRBV6-2 or TRBV6-3 and TRBJ1-1; TRBD1 might be the D (5 bases). The CDR3 is made up of 17 amino acids. Per the germline V gene, CDR1 is MNHEY and CDR2 is SVGEGT. Trimming took off 0 bases at V and 1 base at J, with 15 bases between the two ends. Here the CDR3 DNA reads TGTGCCAGCAGTTACTCCCTTGGGGGGAGTGAGAACACTGAAGCTTTCTTT. As protein: CASSYSLGGSENTEAFF.

This clone was detected only once. V usage is TRBV11-2 and J usage is TRBJ1-4, with 10 bases matching TRBD1. The CDR3 sequence is 15 residues long. With V trimmed by 5 bases and J by 10 bases, 10 bases remained unmatched. Germline loops: CDR1 SGHAT, CDR2 FQNNGV. The DNA for the CDR3 is TGTGCCAGCAGCATTCAGACAGGGGGCGGCGGAAAACTGTTTTTT. Translation: CASSIQTGGGGKLFF.

The chain links TRBV27 to TRBJ2-7; TRBD2 might be the D (5 bases). The CDR3 runs to 13 residues. Germline CDR1 reads MNHEY; CDR2 reads SMNVEV (reference sequence). Trimming removed 7 bases at V and 3 bases at J, with 13 bases between. CDR3 bases: TGTGCCAGCAAACCGGGAACGAACTACGAGCAGTACTTC. This codes for CASKPGTNYEQYF.

The rearrangement links TRBV6-5 to TRBJ1-5, with 9 positions matching TRBD1. J lost 6 bases, V lost 6 bases, and 6 bases had no gene match. The germline gives CDR1 MNHEY, CDR2 SVGAGI. The CDR3 runs 14 residues. The DNA for the CDR3 is TGTGCCAGCAGGACCACAGGGGGCGGTCAGCCCCAGCATTTT. Protein sequence: CASRTTGGGQPQHF.

The chain uses TRBV6-6 and TRBJ2-2, with D uncertain. Germline-derived CDR1 and CDR2 are MNHNY and SVGAGI (reference sequence). CDR3 size: 12 residues. Trimming removed 7 bases at V and 4 bases at J, with 7 bases between. The CDR3 DNA reads TGTGCCAGCAACGCGCGCACCGGGGAGCTGTTTTTT. Its translation is CASNARTGELFF.